This TCR beta chain was sequenced during a study of blood T cell repertoires in COVID-19. Study-level information: The United States, Italy and Spain provided the acute and convalescent COVID-19 samples. Nucleic acid was either cDNA or gDNA, and it came from T cells, B-cell-depleted T cells, or PBMCs.

CDR3 length: 16 residues. Per the germline V gene, CDR1 is MNHNY and CDR2 is SVGAGI (reference sequence). V lost 5 bases, J lost 6 bases, and 10 bases stayed unmatched. In the authors' methods: Estimation of nucleated cell counts was performed using reference gene primer amplification. TCRdb's table, derived via immunoSEQ multiplex PCR, lists solely in-frame clones and lacks some. From that table come the V and J calls and clone size; the DNA was used to work out D and trimming. Of a few hundred thousand clones in the sample, nearly 85% were seen once. Specimen: peripheral blood. V usage is TRBV6-6 and J usage is TRBJ2-2; 9 bases match TRBD1. The sequence came from a woman aged 25 to 45 with COVID-19, enrolled during active disease. The CDR3 here is CASSQPGDRDPGELFF. As DNA, the CDR3 is TGTGCCAGCAGTCAACCCGGGGACAGGGACCCCGGGGAGCTGTTTTTT.